The rows below give T cell receptor beta chains drawn from one sample of a study of blood T cell repertoires in COVID-19. TCRdb keeps only in-frame clones here, not all; method: immunoSEQ multiplex PCR. The profile shows some 190,000 clones, approximately 85% of them singletons. Specimen: peripheral blood. These receptors all stem from a man older than 75 with COVID-19, enrolled during active disease. Both conserved end residues are trimmed from each CDR3. The D gene is left open where the match is weak.

v_call	d_call	cdr3_aa
TRBV19	-	ASTLEGLGNQPQH
TRBV29-1	TRBD1	SVASGQEYNEQF
TRBV11-3	-	ASSLFSGRATEAF
TRBV10-3	TRBD1	AIKGQGDSPLH
TRBV2	-	ASSERAGPARNEQF
TRBV19	TRBD1	ASKTGGAGGYT
TRBV10-3	-	AISGPAQGSYGYT
TRBV11-2	TRBD1	ASSSTRQGSTEAF
TRBV18	TRBD1	ASSRDRAGQPQH
TRBV29-1	-	SAGGQFNYGYT
TRBV5-1	TRBD1	ASSRRQGADTQY
TRBV15	TRBD2	ATSLISGGVGVNTGELF
TRBV19	TRBD2	ASSIQTSGGASFGTDTQY
TRBV10-3	-	AISVESSYNEQF
TRBV21-1	-	ASSKVRGQYEQY
TRBV4-2	-	ASSQEAQNYGYT
TRBV9	TRBD1	ASSVVPTGDGSPLH
TRBV7-8	TRBD2	ASSAGSGGGTYEQY
TRBV10-1	TRBD1	ASSGTGAYEQY
TRBV18	-	ASSPPPTQAYNEQF
TRBV10-3	-	ATTNPNQPQH
TRBV5-1	-	ASSLGESFSGNTIY
TRBV7-3	-	ASSPRGGLNTEAF
TRBV23-1	-	ASPTGINGYT
TRBV18	-	ASSPAGRDTEAF
TRBV23-1	TRBD1	ASSHEGQGWETQY
TRBV9	-	ASSPFVEGYT
TRBV7-2	TRBD2	ASSLLAGVGNTGELF
TRBV18	-	ASSPPIKGHNSYNEQF
TRBV5-1	TRBD1	ASSLGQGKFYGYT
TRBV6-4	TRBD1	ASSRDRNQPQH
TRBV19	TRBD1	ASRSTGDADNQPQH
TRBV28	-	ASSPRVRNTEAF
TRBV7-8	-	ASSLGVNQPQH
TRBV18	-	ASSPGRGGTEAF
TRBV5-1	TRBD1	ASSLGDRKNSPLH
TRBV11-1	-	ASSKWPEAF
TRBV5-1	-	ASKVGASNTEAF
TRBV19	TRBD2	ASSILLAGGYNEQF
TRBV3-1/TRBV3-2	-	ASSQVTYEQY
TRBV5-4	TRBD1	ASSPTPTGGRYGYT
TRBV6-1	-	ASSDAGFDGKPQH
TRBV5-1	TRBD1	ASSAPGQGAPYEQY
TRBV4-2	-	ASSQEGVKGGYT
TRBV4-1	-	ASSQNGQNTEAF
TRBV11-3	TRBD2	ASETERGLKNEQF
TRBV5-1	-	ASSLSPRNTEAF